Presented here are 17 T cell receptor beta chains from one specimen sequenced in a study of T-cell reconstitution after alpha-beta-depleted transplantation in children. Unique molecular identifiers were used to barcode this TCRbeta library. In TCRdb, the PCR reads were re-called with MiXCR into one record per CDR3 protein. The sample includes hundreds of thousands of distinct CDR3 sequences, about 11% of them seen just once. The source material was PBMCs, sampled before TCRalphabeta/CD19-depleted stem cell transplant. These receptors all stem from a child aged 2-15 years with inherited bone marrow failure, due to receive a stem cell transplant.

Many counts were recorded for this clonotype. The rearrangement joins TRBV11-2 to TRBJ2-1; TRBD2 agrees at 15 bases. The CDR3 totals 16 residues. Germline lookup yields CDR1 SGHAT and CDR2 FQNNGV. The junction had 5 bases not matched to a gene; V was cut back by 6 bases and J by 5 bases. The CDR3 sequence is CASRGLAGGPNNEQFF. In DNA, the CDR3 is TGTGCCAGCAGAGGACTAGCGGGAGGGCCCAACAATGAGCAGTTCTTC.

This clonotype was counted at least ten times. The chain joins TRBV7-9 to TRBJ2-7; no clear D gene. The V gene lost 1 base and the J gene lost 4 bases, with 14 bases spanning the gap. Per the germline V gene, CDR1 is SEHNR and CDR2 is FQNEAQ (reference sequence). The CDR3 totals 15 residues. The CDR3 reads CASSLGAASAYEQYF. CDR3 in DNA: TGTGCCAGCAGCTTAGGGGCAGCCTCAGCTTACGAGCAGTACTTC. The full variable domain, with the rest looked up from reference TRBV7-9 and TRBJ2-7, is DTGVSQNPRHKITKRGQNVTFRCDPISEHNRLYWYRQTLGQGPEFLTYFQNEAQLEKSRLLSDRFSAERPKGSFSTLEIQRTEQGDSAMYLCASSLGAASAYEQYFGPGTRLTVT.

This clonotype has at least ten counts. CDR3 protein: CASSLSSAGELFF. DNA for the CDR3: TGTGCCAGCAGTTTATCCAGCGCCGGGGAGCTGTTTTTT. This chain connects TRBV27 to TRBJ2-2; the D is unclear. Germline CDR1 is MNHEY and CDR2 is SMNVEV (reference sequence). V lost 0 bases to trimming and J lost 6 bases, with 5 bases between them. The CDR3 sequence is 13 residues long.

This clonotype was seen repeatedly, ten times or more. V usage is TRBV20-1 and J usage is TRBJ2-2; TRBD2 aligns across 11 bases. The CDR3 has 17 residues. The V segment lost 0 bases and the J segment 2 bases; nucleotides outside the gene matches: 5. CDR1 is DFQATT and CDR2 is SNEGSKA in the germline V gene (reference sequence). The CDR3 loop is CSARDRGLAANTGELFF. The DNA of the CDR3 is TGCAGTGCTAGAGATAGGGGACTAGCGGCAAACACCGGGGAGCTGTTTTTT.

This clonotype showed up many times. This chain joins TRBV29-1 and TRBJ1-4; possibly TRBD1 for D (6 bases). From germline, CDR1 is SQVTM and CDR2 ANQGSEA. V dropped 6 bases and J dropped 8 bases, with 13 bases sitting between them. CDR3 length: 12 residues. The CDR3 coding sequence is TGCAGCGTGGCCAGGGGTAACGAAAAACTGTTTTTT. This gives the protein CSVARGNEKLFF.

In this sample, this clonotype turned up many times. The chain joins TRBV27 to TRBJ2-6, with unresolved D. There are 13 residues in the CDR3. Looked up from germline, CDR1 is MNHEY and CDR2 is SMNVEV (reference sequence). V shed 3 bases and J shed 4 bases, with 4 bases lying between them. The CDR3 spells CASSLGGANVLTF. The CDR3 bases are TGTGCCAGCAGTTTGGGGGGGGCCAACGTCCTGACTTTC. The full variable domain, completed using reference TRBV27 and TRBJ2-6, is EAQVTQNPRYLITVTGKKLTVTCSQNMNHEYMSWYRQDPGLGLRQIYYSMNVEVTDKGDVPEGYKVSRKEKRNFPLILESPSPNQTSLYFCASSLGGANVLTFGAGSRLTVL.

This clonotype was found once. The rearrangement links TRBV20-1 to TRBJ2-7; D gene ambiguous. Per the germline V gene, CDR1 is DFQATT and CDR2 is SNEGSKA (reference sequence). The CDR3 covers 18 residues. The V and J ends lost 0 bases and 2 bases respectively, with 23 bases between them. The CDR3 coding sequence is TGCAGTGCTAGAGATATTGCCTCTTTAGAGCCCGCTCCCTACGAGCAGTACTTC. It specifies CSARDIASLEPAPYEQYF.

V usage is TRBV25-1 and J usage is TRBJ2-5; a possible D gene is TRBD1 (6 bases). Trimming removed 2 bases from V and 5 bases from J, with 18 bases in between. CDR3 length: 16 residues. Germline V gene data show CDR1 as MGHDK and CDR2 as SYGVNS. The DNA of the CDR3 is TGTGCCAGCAGTGAAGATCTCAGGGACATGGAGGAGACCCAGTACTTC. Protein: CASSEDLRDMEETQYF.

This clonotype was seen ten or more times. The rearrangement joins TRBV20-1 to TRBJ1-6, with 8 nucleotides matching TRBD1. The trim removed 5 bases at V and 9 bases at J, leaving 9 bases unmatched. This CDR3 has 14 residues. Germline values: CDR1 DFQATT, CDR2 SNEGSKA (reference sequence). In nucleotides, the CDR3 is TGCAGTGCTCCCAGGGGGCTTGGGGGTTCACCCCTCCACTTT. It codes for CSAPRGLGGSPLHF.

There are many counts of this clonotype. This sequence joins TRBV29-1 and TRBJ2-1, with TRBD2 matching 14 bases. The germline V gene encodes CDR1 SQVTM and CDR2 ANQGSEA. The junction had 6 bases not matched to a gene; V was cut back by 3 bases and J by 2 bases. The CDR3 is 17 residues long. This CDR3 is CSVEGLAGVYPYNEQFF. The CDR3 DNA reads TGCAGCGTTGAGGGACTAGCGGGAGTCTATCCCTACAATGAGCAGTTCTTC.

The chain joins TRBV5-1 to TRBJ2-7; TRBD2 agrees at 10 bases. Germline loops: CDR1 SGHRS, CDR2 YFSETQ. The CDR3 length is 15 residues. Unmatched junction bases numbered 8, after V lost 3 bases and J lost 5 bases. The CDR3: CASSWESGRAHEQYF. Here the CDR3 DNA reads TGCGCCAGCAGCTGGGAGAGCGGGAGGGCCCACGAGCAGTACTTC.

The table lists this clonotype with many counts. The V gene is TRBV7-9, the J gene TRBJ2-6; 7 nucleotides line up with TRBD2. The CDR3 is made up of 17 amino acids. J lost 0 bases, V lost 1 base, and 3 bases had no gene match. Germline CDR1 reads SEHNR; CDR2 reads FQNEAQ (reference sequence). This CDR3 reads CASSLGDYRSGANVLTF. The DNA of the CDR3 is TGTGCCAGCAGCTTAGGGGACTACCGCTCTGGGGCCAACGTCCTGACTTTC.

This clonotype has ten or more counts. This CDR3 is CASSPADLSSETQYF. The CDR3 nucleotides read TGTGCCAGCAGCCCGGCGGACCTCTCATCTGAGACCCAGTACTTC. The chain joins TRBV28 to TRBJ2-5; D remains unclear. V was cut by 6 bases and J by 5 bases, with 19 bases left in between. Germline CDR1 and CDR2: MDHEN and SYDVKM. The CDR3 loop spans 15 amino acids. The whole variable domain, filled in from reference TRBV28 and TRBJ2-5, reads DVKVTQSSRYLVKRTGEKVFLECVQDMDHENMFWYRQDPGLGLRLIYFSYDVKMKEKGDIPEGYSVSREKKERFSLILESASTNQTSMYLCASSPADLSSETQYFGPGTRLLVL.

This chain links TRBV5-4 with TRBJ2-5; D is unclear. Germline loops: CDR1 SGHNT, CDR2 YYREEE (reference sequence). The CDR3 sequence is 12 residues long. V lost 4 bases and J 6 bases, leaving 10 bases between the germline ends. In DNA form, the CDR3 reads TGTGCCAGCAGCATGAATGTGAAGACCCAGTACTTC. Protein product: CASSMNVKTQYF.

In this sample, this clonotype turned up many times. The chain combines TRBV29-1 with TRBJ2-1, with 9 bases lining up with TRBD2. V lost 0 bases to trimming and J lost 0 bases; unmatched junction nucleotides: 0. CDR3 length: 15 residues. Germline CDR1 reads SQVTM; CDR2 reads ANQGSEA. The CDR3 sequence is CSVEDSGSSYNEQFF. The CDR3 region has the DNA TGCAGCGTTGAAGATAGCGGGAGCTCCTACAATGAGCAGTTCTTC.

This clonotype has ten or more counts. V and J are TRBV7-9 and TRBJ1-2; D possibly corresponds to TRBD1 (5 bases). CDR3 length: 14 amino acids. Germline V lookup: CDR1 SEHNR, CDR2 FQNEAQ (reference sequence). Trimming removed 1 base at V and 5 bases at J, with 11 bases between. CDR3 residues: CASSLVGDSYGYTF. DNA of the CDR3: TGTGCCAGCAGCTTAGTTGGTGACAGTTATGGCTACACCTTC.

V gene TRBV5-4 combines with J gene TRBJ2-3; possibly TRBD1 for D (6 bases). The V end was cut by 3 bases, the J end by 4 bases, with 12 bases between. CDR1 is SGHNT, CDR2 YYREEE, per germline (reference sequence). The CDR3 consists of 14 residues. CDR3 nucleotide sequence: TGTGCCAGCAGCTCGAGCAGGGGACCAGATACGCAGTATTTT. As protein: CASSSSRGPDTQYF.